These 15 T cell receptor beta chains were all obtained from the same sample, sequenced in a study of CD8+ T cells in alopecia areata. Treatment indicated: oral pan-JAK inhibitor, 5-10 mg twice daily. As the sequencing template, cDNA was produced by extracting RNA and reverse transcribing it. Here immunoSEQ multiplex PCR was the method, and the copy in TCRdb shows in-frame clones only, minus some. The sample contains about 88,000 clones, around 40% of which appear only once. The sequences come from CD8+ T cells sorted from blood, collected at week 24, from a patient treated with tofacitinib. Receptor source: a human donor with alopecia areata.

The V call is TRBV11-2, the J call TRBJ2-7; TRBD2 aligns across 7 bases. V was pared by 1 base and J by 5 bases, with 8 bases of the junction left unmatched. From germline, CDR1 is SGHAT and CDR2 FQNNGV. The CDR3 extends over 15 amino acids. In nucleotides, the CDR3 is TGTGCCAGCAGCTTAGTATACGGGGGGAAGAACGAGCAGTACTTC. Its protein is CASSLVYGGKNEQYF.

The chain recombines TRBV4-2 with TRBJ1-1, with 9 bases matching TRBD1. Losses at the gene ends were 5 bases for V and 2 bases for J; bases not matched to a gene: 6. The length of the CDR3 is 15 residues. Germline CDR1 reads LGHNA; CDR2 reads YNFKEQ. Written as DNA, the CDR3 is TGTGCCAGCAGCTTGATACAGGGGGCCAACACTGAAGCTTTCTTT. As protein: CASSLIQGANTEAFF.

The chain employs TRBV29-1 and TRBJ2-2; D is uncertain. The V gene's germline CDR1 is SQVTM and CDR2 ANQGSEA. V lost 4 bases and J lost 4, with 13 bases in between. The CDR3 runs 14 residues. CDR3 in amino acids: CSVVGGHSTGELFF. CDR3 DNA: TGCAGCGTTGTAGGCGGTCACTCCACCGGGGAGCTGTTTTTT.

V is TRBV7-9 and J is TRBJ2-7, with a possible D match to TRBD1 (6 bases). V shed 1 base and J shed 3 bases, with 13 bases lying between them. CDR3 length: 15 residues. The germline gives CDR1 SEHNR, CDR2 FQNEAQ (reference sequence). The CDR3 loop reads CASSLGSTGIYEQYF. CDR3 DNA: TGTGCCAGCAGCTTAGGGTCGACAGGAATCTACGAGCAGTACTTC.

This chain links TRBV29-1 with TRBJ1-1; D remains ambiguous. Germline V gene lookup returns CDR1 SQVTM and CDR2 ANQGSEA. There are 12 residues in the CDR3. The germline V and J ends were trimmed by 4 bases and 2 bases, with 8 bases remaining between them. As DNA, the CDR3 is TGCAGCGTTGCGGGTTTTAACACTGAAGCTTTCTTT. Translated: CSVAGFNTEAFF.

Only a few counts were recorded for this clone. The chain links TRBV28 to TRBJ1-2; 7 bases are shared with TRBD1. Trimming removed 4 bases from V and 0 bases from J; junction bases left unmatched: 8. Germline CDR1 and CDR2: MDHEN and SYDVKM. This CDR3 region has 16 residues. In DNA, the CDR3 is TGTGCCAGCAGTTCTCTACAGGGGCTGGCTAACTATGGCTACACCTTC. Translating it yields CASSSLQGLANYGYTF.

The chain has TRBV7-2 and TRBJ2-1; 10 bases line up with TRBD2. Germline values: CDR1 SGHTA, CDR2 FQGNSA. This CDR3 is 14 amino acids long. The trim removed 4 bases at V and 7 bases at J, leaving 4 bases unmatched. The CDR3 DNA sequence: TGTGCCAGCAGCTCGGGACTAGCGTTGAATGAGCAGTTCTTC. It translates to CASSSGLALNEQFF.

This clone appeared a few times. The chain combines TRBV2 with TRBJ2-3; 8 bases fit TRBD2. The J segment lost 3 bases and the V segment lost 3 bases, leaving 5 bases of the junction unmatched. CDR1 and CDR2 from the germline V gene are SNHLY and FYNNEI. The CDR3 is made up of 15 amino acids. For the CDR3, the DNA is TGTGCCAGCAGTGACTTGGCGGGAGGTACAGATACGCAGTATTTT. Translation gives CASSDLAGGTDTQYF.

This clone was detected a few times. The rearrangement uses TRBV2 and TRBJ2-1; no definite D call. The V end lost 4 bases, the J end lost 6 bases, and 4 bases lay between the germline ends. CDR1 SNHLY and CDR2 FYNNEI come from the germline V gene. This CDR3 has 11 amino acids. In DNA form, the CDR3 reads TGTGCCAGCAGTGCAACCAATGAGCAGTTCTTC. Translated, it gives CASSATNEQFF.

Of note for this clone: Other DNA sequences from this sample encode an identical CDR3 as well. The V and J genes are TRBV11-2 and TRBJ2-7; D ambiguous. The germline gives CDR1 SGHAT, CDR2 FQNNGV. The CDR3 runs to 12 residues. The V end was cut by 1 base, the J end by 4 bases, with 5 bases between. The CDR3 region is CASSLGVYEQYF. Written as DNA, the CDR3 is TGTGCCAGCAGCTTAGGGGTTTACGAGCAGTACTTC.

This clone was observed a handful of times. The DNA of the CDR3 is TGTGCCAGCAGTTACCTCCGTTCAGCCCTCTATGGCTACACCTTC. It encodes CASSYLRSALYGYTF. The V and J genes are TRBV6-5 and TRBJ1-2, with D unclear. Germline V CDR1 and CDR2: MNHEY, SVGAGI. The ends were cut back, 2 bases at V and 4 bases at J, with 14 bases in the middle. The CDR3 spans 15 residues.

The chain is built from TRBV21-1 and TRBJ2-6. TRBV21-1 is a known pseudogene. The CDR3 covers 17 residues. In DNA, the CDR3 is TGTGCCAGCAGCCTAGGACGGAAAAGCTCTGGGGCCAACGTCCTGACTTTC. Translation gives CASSLGRKSSGANVLTF.

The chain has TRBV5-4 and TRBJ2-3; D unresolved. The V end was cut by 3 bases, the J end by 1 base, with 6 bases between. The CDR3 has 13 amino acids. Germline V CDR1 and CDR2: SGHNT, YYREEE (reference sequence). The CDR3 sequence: CASSSRGTDTQYF. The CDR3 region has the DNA TGTGCCAGCAGCTCCCGGGGCACAGATACGCAGTATTTT.

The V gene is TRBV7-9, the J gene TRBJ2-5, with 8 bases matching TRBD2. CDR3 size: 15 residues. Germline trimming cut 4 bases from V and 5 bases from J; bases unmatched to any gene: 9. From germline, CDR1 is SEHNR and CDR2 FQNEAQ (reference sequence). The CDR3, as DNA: TGTGCCAGCAGCTACCCCGGGACTAGTAGGGAGACCCAGTACTTC. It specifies CASSYPGTSRETQYF.

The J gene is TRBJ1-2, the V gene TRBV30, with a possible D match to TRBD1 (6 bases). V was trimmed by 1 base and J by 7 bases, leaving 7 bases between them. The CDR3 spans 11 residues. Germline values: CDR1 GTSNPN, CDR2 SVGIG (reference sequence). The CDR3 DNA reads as TGTGCCTGGAGTGGGGGGCTTGGCTACACCTTC. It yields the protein CAWSGGLGYTF.